These T cell receptor beta chains were read from a single sample in a study of shared clonotypes between healthy human individuals. Data came from immunoSEQ multiplex PCR; TCRdb stores just in-frame clones and leaves some out. This table holds about 2 million clones, 85% to 95% found once. Sample: naive CD4+ T cells sorted from blood. The source is a man in his late teens or twenties in good health. The CDR3 runs from the conserved cysteine through the conserved F or W. Each record gives: V gene, J gene, D gene, clone size, CDR3 protein, CDR3 DNA. The D gene is left open where the match is weak. Only part of the rows carry a size: once, few, many, or a class if the clone is expanded.

V: TRBV5-1; J: TRBJ2-3; D: NA; size: NA; CDR3: CASSEGLSTDTQYF; DNA: TGCGCCAGCAGTGAGGGGTTAAGCACAGATACGCAGTATTTT
V: TRBV9; J: TRBJ2-3; D: TRBD2; size: NA; CDR3: CASSRTSGPFTDTQYF; DNA: TGTGCCAGCAGCCGAACTAGCGGGCCCTTCACAGATACGCAGTATTTT
V: TRBV6-1; J: TRBJ1-4; D: TRBD1; size: NA; CDR3: CASNPGGKGKLFF; DNA: TGTGCCAGCAATCCAGGGGGCAAAGGAAAACTGTTTTTT
V: TRBV7-2; J: TRBJ1-1; D: NA; size: NA; CDR3: CASSPSGIRVSEVFF; DNA: TGTGCCAGCAGCCCTTCGGGGATTAGGGTCTCTGAAGTTTTCTTT
V: TRBV11-2; J: TRBJ2-7; D: NA; size: NA; CDR3: CASSLHEGSSYEQYF; DNA: TGTGCCAGCAGCCTACATGAGGGGAGCTCCTACGAGCAGTACTTC
V: TRBV5-1; J: TRBJ2-5; D: NA; size: NA; CDR3: CASSLGTKPYQETQYF; DNA: TGCGCCAGCAGCCTCGGGACAAAACCGTACCAAGAGACCCAGTACTTC
V: TRBV5-4; J: TRBJ2-5; D: TRBD2; size: NA; CDR3: CASSLGLAGDQETQYF; DNA: TGTGCCAGCAGCTTGGGACTAGCGGGAGACCAAGAGACCCAGTACTTC
V: TRBV30; J: TRBJ2-2; D: NA; size: NA; CDR3: CAWSVLGNANTGELFF; DNA: TGTGCCTGGAGTGTACTCGGAAACGCGAACACCGGGGAGCTGTTTTTT
V: TRBV6-6; J: TRBJ2-7; D: TRBD1; size: NA; CDR3: CASSSGQVGGQYF; DNA: TGTGCCAGCAGCTCCGGACAGGTCGGTGGGCAGTACTTC
V: TRBV28; J: TRBJ2-7; D: NA; size: once; CDR3: CASSSGSGYEQYF; DNA: TGTGCCAGCAGTTCCGGGAGCGGATACGAGCAGTACTTC
V: TRBV19; J: TRBJ2-1; D: TRBD2; size: once; CDR3: CASSPASGILNEQFF; DNA: TGTGCCAGTAGTCCAGCTAGCGGGATCTTAAATGAGCAGTTCTTC
V: TRBV6-6; J: TRBJ1-1; D: NA; size: NA; CDR3: CASSSGTYGTEAFF; DNA: TGTGCCAGCAGTTCAGGGACGTATGGGACTGAAGCTTTCTTT
V: TRBV28; J: TRBJ1-6; D: TRBD1; size: NA; CDR3: CASSTGQGNSPLHF; DNA: TGTGCCAGCAGTACGGGACAGGGTAATTCACCCCTCCACTTT
V: TRBV9; J: TRBJ1-3; D: NA; size: NA; CDR3: CASSPRALQASGNTIYF; DNA: TGTGCCAGCAGCCCCCGGGCCTTACAGGCTAGTGGAAACACCATATATTTT
V: TRBV28; J: TRBJ1-5; D: NA; size: NA; CDR3: CASVPRGGQPQHF; DNA: TGTGCCAGCGTTCCGAGGGGTGGTCAGCCCCAGCATTTT
V: TRBV19; J: TRBJ1-3; D: TRBD1; size: NA; CDR3: CASSTATGLSGNTIYF; DNA: TGTGCCAGTAGTACGGCGACAGGGCTCTCTGGAAACACCATATATTTT
V: TRBV28; J: TRBJ1-4; D: NA; size: NA; CDR3: CASSRYDRNEKLFF; DNA: TGTGCCAGCAGTCGCTACGACAGAAATGAAAAACTGTTTTTT
V: TRBV7-9; J: TRBJ2-4; D: TRBD1; size: NA; CDR3: CASSHKAGTGMGNIQYF; DNA: TGTGCCAGCAGCCACAAGGCCGGGACAGGGATGGGAAACATTCAGTACTTC
V: TRBV18; J: TRBJ1-5; D: NA; size: NA; CDR3: CASSPGEVSNQPQHF; DNA: TGTGCCAGCTCACCAGGGGAGGTGAGCAATCAGCCCCAGCATTTT
V: TRBV5-5; J: TRBJ2-7; D: TRBD2; size: NA; CDR3: CASSQGLAGGPGEQYF; DNA: TGTGCCAGCAGCCAGGGACTAGCGGGAGGGCCGGGGGAGCAGTACTTC
V: TRBV2; J: TRBJ2-3; D: NA; size: NA; CDR3: CASSDPGAPKYF; DNA: TGTGCCAGCAGTGATCCAGGGGCCCCTAAGTATTTT
V: TRBV10-2; J: TRBJ2-5; D: TRBD1; size: NA; CDR3: CASRMGQGQETQYF; DNA: TGCGCCAGCAGAATGGGACAGGGGCAAGAGACCCAGTACTTC
V: TRBV28; J: TRBJ2-1; D: NA; size: NA; CDR3: CASRGTGPSYNEQFF; DNA: TGTGCCAGCAGAGGAACAGGGCCCTCTTACAATGAGCAGTTCTTC
V: TRBV7-2; J: TRBJ1-5; D: TRBD1; size: NA; CDR3: CASSLRQGPHQPQHF; DNA: TGTGCCAGCAGCTTGAGACAGGGCCCCCATCAGCCCCAGCATTTT
V: TRBV27; J: TRBJ2-5; D: TRBD2; size: once; CDR3: CASSSTRDRGTSGSPYQETQYF; DNA: TGTGCCAGCAGTTCGACCCGGGACAGGGGGACTAGCGGGAGCCCGTACCAAGAGACCCAGTACTTC
V: TRBV6-6; J: TRBJ2-5; D: NA; size: NA; CDR3: CASRPSPGFQETQYF; DNA: TGTGCCAGCAGACCATCACCGGGCTTCCAAGAGACCCAGTACTTC
V: TRBV30; J: TRBJ1-1; D: NA; size: NA; CDR3: CAWSPQGATEAFF; DNA: TGTGCCTGGAGTCCACAGGGAGCCACTGAAGCTTTCTTT
V: TRBV5-8; J: TRBJ2-1; D: NA; size: NA; CDR3: CASSFLEQFF; DNA: TGTGCCAGCAGCTTCCTTGAGCAGTTCTTC
V: TRBV30; J: TRBJ2-1; D: NA; size: NA; CDR3: CAWSVGVTYNEQFF; DNA: TGTGCCTGGAGTGTAGGAGTTACGTACAATGAGCAGTTCTTC
V: TRBV6-5; J: TRBJ1-6; D: TRBD1; size: once; CDR3: CASSSGRGQSPLHF; DNA: TGTGCCAGCAGCAGTGGCAGGGGGCAATCACCCCTCCACTTT
V: TRBV6-1; J: TRBJ1-2; D: NA; size: NA; CDR3: CASSEAGEGGYTF; DNA: TGTGCCAGCAGTGAAGCCGGGGAGGGTGGCTACACCTTC
V: TRBV28; J: TRBJ2-3; D: TRBD1; size: NA; CDR3: CASGYRGRTYTQYF; DNA: TGTGCCAGCGGATACAGGGGGCGGACTTATACGCAGTATTTT
V: TRBV19; J: TRBJ2-1; D: TRBD2; size: NA; CDR3: CASSYQGVAGNEQFF; DNA: TGTGCCAGTAGCTATCAGGGAGTAGCGGGCAATGAGCAGTTCTTC
V: TRBV21-1; J: TRBJ2-2; D: NA; size: once; CDR3: CASSSFCQGGTGELFF; DNA: TGTGCCAGCAGCAGCTTTTGTCAGGGGGGAACCGGGGAGCTGTTTTTT
V: TRBV6-1; J: TRBJ1-4; D: TRBD1; size: NA; CDR3: CASSPGDRVGEKLFF; DNA: TGTGCCAGCAGTCCGGGGGACAGGGTGGGTGAAAAACTGTTTTTT
V: TRBV6-1; J: TRBJ2-5; D: TRBD1; size: NA; CDR3: CASSDPGTGFATQYF; DNA: TGTGCCAGCAGTGATCCCGGGACAGGGTTCGCGACCCAGTACTTC
V: TRBV6-1; J: TRBJ1-5; D: NA; size: NA; CDR3: CASSAKGKGGQPQHF; DNA: TGTGCCAGCAGCGCTAAGGGCAAAGGGGGTCAGCCCCAGCATTTT
V: TRBV9; J: TRBJ2-1; D: NA; size: NA; CDR3: CASSGAGSPYNEQFF; DNA: TGTGCCAGCAGCGGGGCGGGGAGCCCCTACAATGAGCAGTTCTTC
V: TRBV28; J: TRBJ2-7; D: NA; size: NA; CDR3: CASSLRVGEQYF; DNA: TGTGCCAGCAGTTTACGGGTAGGCGAGCAGTACTTC
V: TRBV30; J: TRBJ1-5; D: NA; size: NA; CDR3: CAWSLEGGVQPQHF; DNA: TGTGCCTGGAGCCTAGAAGGGGGTGTACAGCCCCAGCATTTT
V: TRBV30; J: TRBJ2-5; D: NA; size: NA; CDR3: CAWSRDHGGTQYF; DNA: TGTGCCTGGAGCCGGGACCACGGTGGGACCCAGTACTTC
V: TRBV6-5; J: TRBJ1-2; D: TRBD1; size: NA; CDR3: CASSPPGQGGYGYTF; DNA: TGTGCCAGCAGTCCCCCCGGACAGGGTGGCTATGGCTACACCTTC
V: TRBV29-1; J: TRBJ2-1; D: TRBD2; size: NA; CDR3: CSGGTSGRARNEQFF; DNA: TGCAGCGGCGGGACTAGCGGGAGGGCGAGGAATGAGCAGTTCTTC
V: TRBV7-2; J: TRBJ2-7; D: NA; size: NA; CDR3: CASSPRVGSDYEQYF; DNA: TGTGCCAGCAGCCCCCGGGTAGGGTCAGATTACGAGCAGTACTTC
V: TRBV27; J: TRBJ2-5; D: NA; size: NA; CDR3: CASGSWAGQETQYF; DNA: TGTGCCAGCGGCTCCTGGGCGGGGCAAGAGACCCAGTACTTC